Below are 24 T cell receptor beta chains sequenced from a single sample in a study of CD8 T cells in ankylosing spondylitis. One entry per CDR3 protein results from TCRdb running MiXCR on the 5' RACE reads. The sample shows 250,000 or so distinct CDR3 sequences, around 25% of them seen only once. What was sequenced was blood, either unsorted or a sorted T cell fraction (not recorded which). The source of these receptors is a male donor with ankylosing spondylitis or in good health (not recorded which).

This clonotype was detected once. CDR3 sequence: CASNLQGSDEQFF. CDR3 nucleotides: TGTGCCAGCAATCTACAGGGTTCCGATGAGCAGTTCTTC. The gene calls are TRBV6-1 and TRBJ2-1, with D tentatively TRBD1 (6 bases). Trimming shortened V by 7 bases and J by 8 bases, and 15 bases separated the two germline ends. This CDR3 is built from 13 residues. Germline V gene lookup returns CDR1 MNHNS and CDR2 SASEGT.

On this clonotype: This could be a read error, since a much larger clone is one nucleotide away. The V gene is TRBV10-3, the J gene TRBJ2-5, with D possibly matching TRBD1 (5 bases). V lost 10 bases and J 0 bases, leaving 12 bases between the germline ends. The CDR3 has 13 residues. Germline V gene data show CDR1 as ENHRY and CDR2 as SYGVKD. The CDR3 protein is CATTQDNQETQYF. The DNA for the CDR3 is TGTGCCACAACCCAGGACAACCAAGAGACCCAGTACTTC.

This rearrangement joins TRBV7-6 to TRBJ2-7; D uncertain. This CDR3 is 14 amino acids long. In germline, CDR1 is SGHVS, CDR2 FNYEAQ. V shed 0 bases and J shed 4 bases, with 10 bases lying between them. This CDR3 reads CASSLANSYYEQYF. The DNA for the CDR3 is TGTGCCAGCAGCTTAGCTAACAGCTATTACGAGCAGTACTTC.

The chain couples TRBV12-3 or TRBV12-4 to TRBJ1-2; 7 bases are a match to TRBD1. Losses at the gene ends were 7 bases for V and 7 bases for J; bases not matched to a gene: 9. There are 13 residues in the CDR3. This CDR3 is CASIRGGASGYTF. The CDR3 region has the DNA TGTGCCAGCATCCGAGGGGGCGCGAGTGGCTACACCTTC.

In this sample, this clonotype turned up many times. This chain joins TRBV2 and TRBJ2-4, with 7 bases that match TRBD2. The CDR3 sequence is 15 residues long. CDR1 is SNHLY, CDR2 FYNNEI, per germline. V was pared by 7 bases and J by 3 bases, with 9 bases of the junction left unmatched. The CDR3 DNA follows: TGTGCCAGCAACGCTCAGAGGGAGGGCAAAAACATTCAGTACTTC. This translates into CASNAQREGKNIQYF.

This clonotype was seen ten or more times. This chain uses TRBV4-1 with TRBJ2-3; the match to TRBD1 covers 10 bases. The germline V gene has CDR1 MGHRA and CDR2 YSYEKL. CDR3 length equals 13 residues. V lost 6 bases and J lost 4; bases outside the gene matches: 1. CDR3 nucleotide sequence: TGCGCCAGCAGGGGACAGGGGTCAGATACGCAGTATTTT. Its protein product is CASRGQGSDTQYF.

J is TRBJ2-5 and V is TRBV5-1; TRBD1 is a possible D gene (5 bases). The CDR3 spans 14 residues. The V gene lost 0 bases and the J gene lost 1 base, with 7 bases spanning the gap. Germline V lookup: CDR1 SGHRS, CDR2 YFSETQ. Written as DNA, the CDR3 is TGCGCCAGCAGCTTGGGACAGACCCAAGAGACCCAGTACTTC. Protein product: CASSLGQTQETQYF.

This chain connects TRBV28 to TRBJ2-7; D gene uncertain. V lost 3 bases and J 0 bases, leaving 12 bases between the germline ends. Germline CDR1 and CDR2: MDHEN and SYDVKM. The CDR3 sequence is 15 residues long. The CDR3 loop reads CASSFNGKASYEQYF. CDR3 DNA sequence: TGTGCCAGCAGTTTCAATGGGAAGGCCTCCTACGAGCAGTACTTC.

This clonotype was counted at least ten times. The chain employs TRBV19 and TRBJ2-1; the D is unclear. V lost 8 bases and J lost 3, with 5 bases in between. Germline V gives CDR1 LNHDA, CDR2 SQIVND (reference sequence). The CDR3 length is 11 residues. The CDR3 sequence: CASGNYNEQFF. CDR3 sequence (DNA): TGTGCCAGTGGCAACTACAATGAGCAGTTCTTC.

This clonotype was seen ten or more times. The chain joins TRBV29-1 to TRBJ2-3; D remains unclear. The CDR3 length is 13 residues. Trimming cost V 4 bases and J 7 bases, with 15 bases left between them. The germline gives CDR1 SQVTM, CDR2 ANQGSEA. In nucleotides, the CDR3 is TGCAGCGTTGTAGGTAGGACCCAATATACGCAGTATTTT. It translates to CSVVGRTQYTQYF.

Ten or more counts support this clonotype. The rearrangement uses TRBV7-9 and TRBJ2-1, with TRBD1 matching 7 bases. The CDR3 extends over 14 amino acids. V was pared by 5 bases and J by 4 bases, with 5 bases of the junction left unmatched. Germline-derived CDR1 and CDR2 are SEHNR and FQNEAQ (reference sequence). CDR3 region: CASSHGTDYNEQFF. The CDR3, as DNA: TGTGCCAGCAGCCACGGGACAGATTACAATGAGCAGTTCTTC. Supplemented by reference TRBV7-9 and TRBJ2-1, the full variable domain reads DTGVSQNPRHKITKRGQNVTFRCDPISEHNRLYWYRQTLGQGPEFLTYFQNEAQLEKSRLLSDRFSAERPKGSFSTLEIQRTEQGDSAMYLCASSHGTDYNEQFFGPGTRLTVL.

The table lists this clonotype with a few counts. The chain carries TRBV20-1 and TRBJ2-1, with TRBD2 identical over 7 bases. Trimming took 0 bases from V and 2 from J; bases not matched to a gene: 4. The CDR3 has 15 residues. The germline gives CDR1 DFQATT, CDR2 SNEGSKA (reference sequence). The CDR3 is CSAREGTNPYNEQFF. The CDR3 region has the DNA TGCAGTGCTAGAGAGGGGACTAATCCCTACAATGAGCAGTTCTTC.

CDR3 nucleotide sequence: TGCAGCGTTGAGATGGGAACCTCCTACAATGAGCAGTTCTTC. Its translation is CSVEMGTSYNEQFF. The J gene is TRBJ2-1, the V gene TRBV29-1; D gene ambiguous. Per the germline V gene, CDR1 is SQVTM and CDR2 is ANQGSEA. Trimming cost V 3 bases and J 0 bases, with 9 bases left between them. The CDR3 sequence is 14 residues long.

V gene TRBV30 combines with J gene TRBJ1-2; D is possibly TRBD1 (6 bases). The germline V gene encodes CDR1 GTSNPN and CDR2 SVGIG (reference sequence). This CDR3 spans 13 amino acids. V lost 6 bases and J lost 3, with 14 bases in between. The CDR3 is CACSQGFDYGYTF. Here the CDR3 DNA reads TGTGCCTGCTCACAGGGCTTTGACTATGGCTACACCTTC. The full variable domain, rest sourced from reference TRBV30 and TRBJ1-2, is SQTIHQWPATLVQPVGSPLSLECTVEGTSNPNLYWYRQAAGRGLQLLFYSVGIGQISSEVPQNLSASRPQDRQFILSSKKLLLSDSGFYLCACSQGFDYGYTFGSGTRLTVV.

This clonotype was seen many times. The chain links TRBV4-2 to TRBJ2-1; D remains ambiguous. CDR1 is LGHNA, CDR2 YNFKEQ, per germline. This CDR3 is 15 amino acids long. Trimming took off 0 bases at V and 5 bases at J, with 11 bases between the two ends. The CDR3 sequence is CASSQEGSVNNEQFF. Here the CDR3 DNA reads TGTGCCAGCAGCCAAGAGGGCAGTGTAAACAATGAGCAGTTCTTC.

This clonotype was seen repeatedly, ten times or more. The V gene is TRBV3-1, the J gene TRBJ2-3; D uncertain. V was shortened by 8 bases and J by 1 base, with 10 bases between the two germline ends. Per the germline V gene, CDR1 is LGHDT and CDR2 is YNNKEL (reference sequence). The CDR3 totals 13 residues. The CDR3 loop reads CASQERGTDTQYF. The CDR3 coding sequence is TGTGCCAGCCAAGAGCGAGGCACAGATACGCAGTATTTT.

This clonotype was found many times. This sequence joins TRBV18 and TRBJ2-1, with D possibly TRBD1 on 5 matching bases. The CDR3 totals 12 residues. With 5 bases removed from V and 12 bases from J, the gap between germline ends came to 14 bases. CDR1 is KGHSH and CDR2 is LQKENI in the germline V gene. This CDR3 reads CASSDSRTPQFF. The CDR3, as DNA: TGTGCCAGCTCAGACAGTAGGACACCGCAGTTCTTC.

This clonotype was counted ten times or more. The CDR3 DNA reads as TGCAGCGTTGCTCCAGGGTATAGCGAGCAGTACTTC. Translating it yields CSVAPGYSEQYF. The rearrangement joins TRBV29-1 to TRBJ2-7; D is perhaps TRBD1 (5 bases). The CDR3 contains 12 residues. Deletions cut 4 bases from V and 6 bases from J, with 13 bases between. Germline V CDR1 and CDR2: SQVTM, ANQGSEA.

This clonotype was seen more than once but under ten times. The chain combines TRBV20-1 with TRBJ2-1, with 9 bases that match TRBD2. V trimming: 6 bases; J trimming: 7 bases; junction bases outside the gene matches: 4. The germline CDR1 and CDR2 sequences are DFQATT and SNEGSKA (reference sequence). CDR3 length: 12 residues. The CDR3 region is CSAAGGVNEQFF. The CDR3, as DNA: TGCAGTGCCGCGGGGGGGGTTAATGAGCAGTTCTTC.

CDR3 in DNA: TGCAGTGCTACAGTCCCCGGGGAAGCCGGGGCGACCCAGTACTTC. This gives the protein CSATVPGEAGATQYF. The V gene is TRBV20-1, the J gene TRBJ2-5, with D perhaps assigned TRBD1 or TRBD2 (5 bases each). CDR1 and CDR2 (germline): DFQATT, SNEGSKA (reference sequence). V lost 4 bases to trimming and J lost 7 bases, with 22 bases between them. This CDR3 is built from 15 residues.

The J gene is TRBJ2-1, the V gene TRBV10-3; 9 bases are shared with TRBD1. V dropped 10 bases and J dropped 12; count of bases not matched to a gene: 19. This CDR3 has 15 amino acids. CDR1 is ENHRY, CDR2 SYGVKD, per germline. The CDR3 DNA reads TGTGCCACCGGTGTTCCGGGACAGGGAATAGAGGGGCAGTTCTTC. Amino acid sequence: CATGVPGQGIEGQFF.

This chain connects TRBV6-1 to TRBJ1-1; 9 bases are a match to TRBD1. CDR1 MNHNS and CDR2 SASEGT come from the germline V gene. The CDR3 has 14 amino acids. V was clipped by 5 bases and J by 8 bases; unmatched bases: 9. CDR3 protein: CASSRDRVVKEAFF. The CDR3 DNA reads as TGTGCCAGCAGTCGGGACAGGGTCGTAAAGGAAGCTTTCTTT.

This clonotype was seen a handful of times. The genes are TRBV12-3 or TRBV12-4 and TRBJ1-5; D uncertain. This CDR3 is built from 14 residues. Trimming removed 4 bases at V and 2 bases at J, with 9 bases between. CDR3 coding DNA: TGTGCCAGCAGTTGGCAGATTCGCAATCAGCCCCAGCATTTT. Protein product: CASSWQIRNQPQHF.

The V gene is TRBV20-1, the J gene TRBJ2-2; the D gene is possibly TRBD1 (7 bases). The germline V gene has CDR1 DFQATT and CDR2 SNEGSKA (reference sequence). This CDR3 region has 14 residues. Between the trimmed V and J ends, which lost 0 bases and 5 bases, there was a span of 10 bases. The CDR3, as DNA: TGCAGTGCTAGAGACCCAGGGGGGACCGGGGAGCTGTTTTTT. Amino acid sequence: CSARDPGGTGELFF.